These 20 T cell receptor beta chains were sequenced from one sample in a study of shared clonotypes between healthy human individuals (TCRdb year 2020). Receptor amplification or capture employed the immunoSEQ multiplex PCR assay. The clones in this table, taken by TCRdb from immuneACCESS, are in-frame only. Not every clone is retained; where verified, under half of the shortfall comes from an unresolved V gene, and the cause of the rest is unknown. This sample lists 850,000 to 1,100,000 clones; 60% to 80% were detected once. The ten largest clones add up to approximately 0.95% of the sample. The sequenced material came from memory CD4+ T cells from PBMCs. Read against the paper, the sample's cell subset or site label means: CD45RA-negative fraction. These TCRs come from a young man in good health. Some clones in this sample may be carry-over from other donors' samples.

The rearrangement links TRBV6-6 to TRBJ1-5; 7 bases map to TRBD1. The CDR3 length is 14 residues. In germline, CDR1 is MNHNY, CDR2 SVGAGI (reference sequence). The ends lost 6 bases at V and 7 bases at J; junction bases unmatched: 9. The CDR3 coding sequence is TGTGCCAGCAGCCCCCAGGGGGGCAGACAGCCCCAGCATTTT. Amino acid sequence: CASSPQGGRQPQHF.

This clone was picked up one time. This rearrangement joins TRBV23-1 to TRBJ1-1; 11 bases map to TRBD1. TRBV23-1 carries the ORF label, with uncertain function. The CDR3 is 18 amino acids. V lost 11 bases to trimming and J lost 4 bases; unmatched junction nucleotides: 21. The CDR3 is CARQNGKDRGRGGTEAFF. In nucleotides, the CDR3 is TGCGCCCGACAAAATGGGAAGGACAGGGGGCGTGGGGGCACTGAAGCTTTCTTT.

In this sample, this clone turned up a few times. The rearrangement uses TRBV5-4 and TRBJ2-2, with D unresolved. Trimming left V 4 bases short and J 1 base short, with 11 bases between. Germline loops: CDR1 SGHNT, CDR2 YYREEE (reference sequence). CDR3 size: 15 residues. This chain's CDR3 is CASSQVSRNTGELFF. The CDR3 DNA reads TGTGCCAGCAGCCAAGTTTCCAGGAACACCGGGGAGCTGTTTTTT.

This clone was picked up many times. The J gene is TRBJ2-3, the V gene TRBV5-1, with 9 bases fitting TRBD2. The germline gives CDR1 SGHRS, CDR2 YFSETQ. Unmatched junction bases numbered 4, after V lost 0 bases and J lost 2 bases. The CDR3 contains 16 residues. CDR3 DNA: TGCGCCAGCAGCTTGGGACTAGCGGTTTTCACAGATACGCAGTATTTT. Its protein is CASSLGLAVFTDTQYF.

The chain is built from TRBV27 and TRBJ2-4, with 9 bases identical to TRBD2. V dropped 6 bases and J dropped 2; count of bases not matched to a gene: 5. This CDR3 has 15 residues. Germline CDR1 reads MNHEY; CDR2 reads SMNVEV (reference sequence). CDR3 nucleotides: TGTGCCAGCAGGCGGGAGGGCCTTACCAAAAACATTCAGTACTTC. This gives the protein CASRREGLTKNIQYF.

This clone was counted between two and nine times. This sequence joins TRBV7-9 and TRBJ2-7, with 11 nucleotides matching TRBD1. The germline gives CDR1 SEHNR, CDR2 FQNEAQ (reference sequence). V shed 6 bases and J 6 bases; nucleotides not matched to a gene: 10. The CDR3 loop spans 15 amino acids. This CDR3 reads CASSRDRDRGSEQYF. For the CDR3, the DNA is TGTGCCAGCAGTCGAGACCGGGACAGGGGGAGCGAGCAGTACTTC.

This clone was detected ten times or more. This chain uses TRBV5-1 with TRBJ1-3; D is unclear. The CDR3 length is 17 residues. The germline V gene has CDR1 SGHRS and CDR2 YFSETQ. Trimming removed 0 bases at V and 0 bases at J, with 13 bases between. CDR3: CASSLDWLGSSGNTIYF. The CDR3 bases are TGCGCCAGCAGCTTGGACTGGTTAGGGAGCTCTGGAAACACCATATATTTT.

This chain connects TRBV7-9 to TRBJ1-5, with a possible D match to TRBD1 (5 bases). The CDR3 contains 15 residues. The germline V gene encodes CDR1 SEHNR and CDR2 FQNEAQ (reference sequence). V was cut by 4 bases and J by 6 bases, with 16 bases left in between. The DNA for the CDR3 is TGTGCCAGCAGCTCAGGATGGGACTCCGGTCAGCCCCAGCATTTT. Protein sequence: CASSSGWDSGQPQHF.

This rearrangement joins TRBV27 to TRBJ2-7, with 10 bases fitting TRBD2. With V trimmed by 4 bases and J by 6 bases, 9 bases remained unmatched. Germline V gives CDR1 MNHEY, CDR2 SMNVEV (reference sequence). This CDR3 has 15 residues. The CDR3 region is CASSSLQAGGLEQYF. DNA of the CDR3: TGTGCCAGCAGTTCCCTCCAAGCGGGAGGGCTCGAGCAGTACTTC.

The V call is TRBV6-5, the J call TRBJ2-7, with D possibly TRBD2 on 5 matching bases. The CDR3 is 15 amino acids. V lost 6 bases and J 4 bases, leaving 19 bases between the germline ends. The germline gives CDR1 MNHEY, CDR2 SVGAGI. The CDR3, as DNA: TGTGCCAGCAGCCTAAACCGGGCCCCGGGGTACGAGCAGTACTTC. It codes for CASSLNRAPGYEQYF.

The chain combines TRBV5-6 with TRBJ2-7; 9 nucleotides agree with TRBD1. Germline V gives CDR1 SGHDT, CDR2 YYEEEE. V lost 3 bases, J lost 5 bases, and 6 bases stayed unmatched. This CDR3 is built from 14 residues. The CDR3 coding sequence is TGTGCCAGCAGCTCCACAGGGGGCTGGAACGAGCAGTACTTC. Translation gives CASSSTGGWNEQYF.

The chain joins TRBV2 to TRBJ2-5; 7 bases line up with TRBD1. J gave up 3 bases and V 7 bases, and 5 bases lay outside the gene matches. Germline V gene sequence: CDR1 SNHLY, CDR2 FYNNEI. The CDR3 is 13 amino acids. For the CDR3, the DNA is TGTGCCAGCACAGACAGGGATAAAGAGACCCAGTACTTC. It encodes CASTDRDKETQYF.

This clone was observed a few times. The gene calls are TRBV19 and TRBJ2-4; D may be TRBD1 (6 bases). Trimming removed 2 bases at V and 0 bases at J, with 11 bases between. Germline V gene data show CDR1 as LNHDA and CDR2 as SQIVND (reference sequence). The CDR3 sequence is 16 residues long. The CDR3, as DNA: TGTGCCAGTAGTATACAGGGGCCTTTAGCCAAAAACATTCAGTACTTC. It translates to CASSIQGPLAKNIQYF.

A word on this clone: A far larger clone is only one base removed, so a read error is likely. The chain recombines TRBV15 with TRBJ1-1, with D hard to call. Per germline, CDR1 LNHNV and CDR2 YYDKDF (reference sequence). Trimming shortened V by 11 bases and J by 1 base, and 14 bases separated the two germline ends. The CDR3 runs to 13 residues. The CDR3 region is CAVSFTENTEAFF. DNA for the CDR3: TGTGCCGTGTCTTTTACGGAGAACACTGAAGCTTTCTTT.

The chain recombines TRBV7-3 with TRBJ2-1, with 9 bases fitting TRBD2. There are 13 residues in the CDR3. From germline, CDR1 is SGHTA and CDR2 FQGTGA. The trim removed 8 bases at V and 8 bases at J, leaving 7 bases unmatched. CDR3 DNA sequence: TGTGCCAGCGGTATTAGCGGGAGTCATGAGCAGTTCTTC. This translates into CASGISGSHEQFF.

This CDR3 reads CASSSSRPTSGRLYEQYF. CDR3 bases: TGTGCCAGCAGTTCCTCGCGGCCAACTAGCGGGAGACTCTACGAGCAGTACTTC. The chain recombines TRBV28 with TRBJ2-7, with TRBD2 matching 11 bases. The CDR3 spans 18 residues. Germline CDR1 reads MDHEN; CDR2 reads SYDVKM. Trimming cost V 4 bases and J 3 bases; bases outside gene matches: 14. The entire variable domain, with the rest obtained from reference TRBV28 and TRBJ2-7, is as follows: DVKVTQSSRYLVKRTGEKVFLECVQDMDHENMFWYRQDPGLGLRLIYFSYDVKMKEKGDIPEGYSVSREKKERFSLILESASTNQTSMYLCASSSSRPTSGRLYEQYFGPGTRLTVT.

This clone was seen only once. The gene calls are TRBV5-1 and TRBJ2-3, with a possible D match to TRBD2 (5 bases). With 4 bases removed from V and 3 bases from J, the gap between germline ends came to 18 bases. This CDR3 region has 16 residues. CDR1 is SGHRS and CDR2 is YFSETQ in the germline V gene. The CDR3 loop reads CASSLTISALTDTQYF. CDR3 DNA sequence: TGCGCCAGCAGCCTGACTATATCGGCGTTGACAGATACGCAGTATTTT.

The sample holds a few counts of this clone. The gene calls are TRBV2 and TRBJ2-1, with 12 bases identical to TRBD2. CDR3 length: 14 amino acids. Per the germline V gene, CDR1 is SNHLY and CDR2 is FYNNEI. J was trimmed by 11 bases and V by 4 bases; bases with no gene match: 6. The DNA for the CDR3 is TGTGCCAGCAGTGGGACTAGCGGGACGACCAAGCAGTTCTTC. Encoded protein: CASSGTSGTTKQFF.

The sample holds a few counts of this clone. In DNA form, the CDR3 reads TGTGCCAGCAGCTTACCCCGGCGGGCTAGCGGTCCCAATGAGCAGTTCTTC. It is translated as CASSLPRRASGPNEQFF. The V and J genes are TRBV7-8 and TRBJ2-1, with 7 bases aligning to TRBD2. CDR3 size: 17 residues. Germline CDR1 and CDR2: SGHVS and FQNEAQ. Losses at the gene ends were 2 bases for V and 6 bases for J; bases not matched to a gene: 13.

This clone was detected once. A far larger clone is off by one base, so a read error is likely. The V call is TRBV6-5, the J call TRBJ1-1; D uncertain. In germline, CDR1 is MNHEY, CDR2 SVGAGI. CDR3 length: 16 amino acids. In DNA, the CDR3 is TGTGCCAGCAGTTACTCGGGCGGAGGACCGAACACTGGAGCTTTCTTT. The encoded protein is CASSYSGGGPNTGAFF.